This T cell receptor beta chain was sequenced during a study of T-cell reconstitution after alpha-beta-depleted transplantation in children. Study conclusions and caveats: A year post-transplant, T-cell counts and diversity derived mostly from newly produced T cells. Expanded graft clones numbering several hundred reportedly gave rise to alpha-beta T cells about two months after transplant.

Germline V lookup: CDR1 SGDLS, CDR2 YYNGEE. V was pared by 0 bases and J by 5 bases, with 3 bases of the junction left unmatched. CDR3 length equals 16 residues. This clonotype was counted between two and nine times. The target antigen is unknown. Preparation of the TCRbeta library used unique molecular identifiers. MiXCR was run by TCRdb on the PCR reads, yielding one entry per CDR3 protein. The repertoire holds fewer than 1 million distinct CDR3 sequences, around 15% seen once, with under 6% in the top ten. The V and J genes are TRBV9 and TRBJ2-7; 15 nucleotides line up with TRBD2. The sample here was PBMCs, mostly from graft donor cells, taken 360 days after TCRalphabeta/CD19-depleted stem cell transplant. The sequence was obtained from a male patient younger than 18 who had a stem cell transplant for acute lymphoblastic leukemia, so the T cells may come from the graft donor. The CDR3, as DNA: TGTGCCAGCAGCGTAGGAGGACTAGCGGGAGGGGACGAGCAGTACTTC. Protein: CASSVGGLAGGDEQYF.